This passage covers 3 T cell receptor beta chains from one sample sequenced in a study of long-term antiretroviral therapy in people with HIV. Version v3.0 of the immunoSEQ assay ran at survey level. Sequencing used immunoSEQ multiplex PCR; TCRdb keeps in-frame clones, though not all of them. This sample has about 39,000 clones, with almost 85% found just once. The sequenced sample was unsorted PBMCs, obtained 0.6 years after starting antiretroviral therapy. Receptors originate from a man younger than 35 with HIV.

This clone occurred once. CDR3 nucleotides: TGTGCCAGCACCCTCCTCCCCGGGAGTGGTGAGCAGTACTTC. This encodes CASTLLPGSGEQYF. The chain recombines TRBV28 with TRBJ2-7, with TRBD2 as a possible D gene (6 bases). The CDR3 runs 14 residues. The germline CDR1 and CDR2 sequences are MDHEN and SYDVKM. V was shortened by 7 bases and J by 7 bases, with 20 bases between the two germline ends.

This clone was picked up a small number of times. The chain couples TRBV7-2 to TRBJ2-2; 14 bases map to TRBD2. The V segment lost 5 bases and the J segment 7 bases; nucleotides outside the gene matches: 12. Germline CDR1 and CDR2: SGHTA and FQGNSA. This CDR3 region has 18 residues. In DNA, the CDR3 is TGTGCCAGCAGCGCGAGGCGTCCAGGGACTAGCGGGAGCGGGGAGCTGTTTTTT. Amino acids: CASSARRPGTSGSGELFF.

The J gene is TRBJ1-5, the V gene TRBV7-9, with D tentatively TRBD1 (6 bases). CDR1 SEHNR and CDR2 FQNEAQ come from the germline V gene (reference sequence). The V end lost 5 bases, the J end lost 7 bases, and 18 bases lay between the germline ends. There are 15 residues in the CDR3. Here the CDR3 reads CASSQGMGGEQPQHF. CDR3 in DNA: TGTGCCAGCAGCCAAGGGATGGGGGGCGAACAGCCCCAGCATTTT.